This TCR beta chain was profiled in a study of radiotherapy plus CTLA-4 blockade in lung cancer. The wider study: Objective response was observed in approximately 18% of patients, and disease control in approximately 33%.

Each patient with chemo-refractory metastatic non-small-cell lung cancer was treated with focal radiation plus CTLA-4 blockade using ipilimumab. Sequencing was performed with immunoSEQ multiplex PCR; in TCRdb, only in-frame clones are kept and a portion is missing. Among some 37,000 clones listed, around three quarters were seen once. Study-level findings and limits: Researchers report tumor-derived TCR clones expanding in blood after radiotherapy plus ipilimumab.

A few counts support this clone. Its antigen is unknown. CDR3 length: 12 residues. Germline CDR1 is SEHNR and CDR2 is FQNEAQ (reference sequence). Trimming shortened V by 1 base and J by 3 bases, and 3 bases separated the two germline ends. The rearrangement links TRBV7-9 to TRBJ1-2; the D is unclear. The sequence was obtained from a human donor with non-small cell lung cancer who had stable disease on radiotherapy plus ipilimumab. Sequenced here: peripheral blood, sampled from a patient treated with radiotherapy plus ipilimumab. The CDR3 sequence is CASSLEYYGYTF. In nucleotides, the CDR3 is TGTGCCAGCAGCTTAGAGTACTATGGCTACACCTTC.